The rows below give T cell receptor beta chains drawn from one sample of a study of cytomegalovirus exposure and HLA in healthy donors. Using immunoSEQ multiplex PCR, the repertoire was profiled, and TCRdb retains in-frame clones only, with some absent. This table has over 150,000 clones, around 68% appearing once. Sequenced sample: PBMCs. The receptors here all came from a man aged 45-65 years in good health and CMV-seronegative. Both conserved end residues are part of each CDR3. Each record gives: V gene, J gene, D gene, clone size, CDR3 protein, CDR3 DNA. A D gene is named only where the DNA matches it firmly. Clone size appears in some rows only: once, few, many, or a class for an expanded clone.

v_call: TRBV7-2
j_call: TRBJ2-7
d_call: TRBD2
clone_size: few
cdr3_aa: CASSAAAGGVYEQYF
cdr3_nt: TGTGCCAGCAGCGCAGCCGCGGGGGGCGTCTACGAGCAGTACTTC

v_call: TRBV7-2
j_call: TRBJ1-2
d_call: .
clone_size: .
cdr3_aa: CASSDARGANGYTF
cdr3_nt: TGTGCCAGCAGCGATGCACGGGGGGCAAATGGCTACACCTTC

v_call: TRBV18
j_call: TRBJ1-2
d_call: TRBD1
clone_size: .
cdr3_aa: CASSPRRTGDYGYTF
cdr3_nt: TGTGCCAGCTCACCTCGACGGACAGGTGACTATGGCTACACCTTC

v_call: TRBV5-1
j_call: TRBJ1-6
d_call: .
clone_size: .
cdr3_aa: CASSLVYGSSYNSPLHF
cdr3_nt: TGCGCCAGCAGCTTGGTGTATGGCAGCTCCTATAATTCACCCCTCCACTTT

v_call: TRBV5-1
j_call: TRBJ1-1
d_call: TRBD1
clone_size: .
cdr3_aa: CAGSPGQGGTEAFF
cdr3_nt: TGCGCCGGCAGCCCCGGACAGGGCGGCACTGAAGCTTTCTTT

v_call: TRBV7-2
j_call: TRBJ1-5
d_call: .
clone_size: .
cdr3_aa: CASSPGRGQPQHF
cdr3_nt: TGTGCCAGCAGCCCAGGCAGGGGTCAGCCCCAGCATTTT

v_call: TRBV5-4
j_call: TRBJ2-2
d_call: TRBD1
clone_size: .
cdr3_aa: CASSDWDSPNTGELFF
cdr3_nt: TGTGCCAGCAGCGACTGGGACAGCCCGAACACCGGGGAGCTGTTTTTT

v_call: TRBV4-1
j_call: TRBJ1-5
d_call: TRBD1
clone_size: .
cdr3_aa: CASSQGQVLSNQPQHF
cdr3_nt: TGCGCCAGCAGCCAGGGACAGGTGCTGAGCAATCAGCCCCAGCATTTT

v_call: TRBV4-1
j_call: TRBJ2-5
d_call: .
clone_size: .
cdr3_aa: CASSLQGTGRETQYF
cdr3_nt: TGCGCCAGCAGCCTCCAGGGTACAGGGCGGGAGACCCAGTACTTC

v_call: TRBV28
j_call: TRBJ1-5
d_call: TRBD1
clone_size: .
cdr3_aa: CASKVTGGILNRPQHF
cdr3_nt: TGTGCCAGCAAGGTGACAGGGGGTATCCTAAATCGGCCCCAGCATTTT

v_call: TRBV5-5
j_call: TRBJ2-3
d_call: .
clone_size: few
cdr3_aa: CASSLAGTTDTQYF
cdr3_nt: TGTGCCAGCAGCTTGGCAGGTACCACAGATACGCAGTATTTT

v_call: TRBV7-3
j_call: TRBJ2-6
d_call: TRBD1
clone_size: .
cdr3_aa: CASSLGTGYSGANVLTF
cdr3_nt: TGTGCCAGCAGCTTAGGGACAGGTTACTCTGGGGCCAACGTCCTGACTTTC

v_call: TRBV25-1
j_call: TRBJ2-3
d_call: TRBD2
clone_size: .
cdr3_aa: CASSEYRTSGGGSDTQYF
cdr3_nt: TGTGCCAGCAGTGAATATCGGACTAGCGGGGGGGGGTCAGATACGCAGTATTTT

v_call: TRBV5-1
j_call: TRBJ1-2
d_call: .
clone_size: .
cdr3_aa: CASSLGGGRGLYGYTF
cdr3_nt: TGCGCCAGCAGCTTGGGGGGCGGGAGAGGTCTCTATGGCTACACCTTC

v_call: TRBV5-8
j_call: TRBJ2-3
d_call: TRBD2
clone_size: .
cdr3_aa: CASSLAGTAGGTDTQYF
cdr3_nt: TGTGCCAGCAGCTTGGCCGGGACTGCGGGGGGCACAGATACGCAGTATTTT

v_call: TRBV7-2
j_call: TRBJ1-2
d_call: .
clone_size: .
cdr3_aa: CASSWTDTNYGYTF
cdr3_nt: TGTGCCAGCAGCTGGACAGACACAAACTATGGCTACACCTTC

v_call: TRBV6-1
j_call: TRBJ1-5
d_call: TRBD1
clone_size: .
cdr3_aa: CASSETTGGQPQHF
cdr3_nt: TGTGCCAGCAGTGAGACGACAGGGGGTCAGCCCCAGCATTTT

v_call: TRBV6-1
j_call: TRBJ1-3
d_call: TRBD1
clone_size: .
cdr3_aa: CASSEDRGRSSGNTIYF
cdr3_nt: TGTGCCAGCAGTGAAGACAGGGGCCGAAGCTCTGGAAACACCATATATTTT

v_call: TRBV5-5
j_call: TRBJ2-7
d_call: .
clone_size: .
cdr3_aa: CASSLDPGNFYEQYF
cdr3_nt: TGTGCCAGCAGCTTGGATCCAGGGAATTTCTACGAGCAGTACTTC

v_call: TRBV7-9
j_call: TRBJ2-5
d_call: TRBD1
clone_size: few
cdr3_aa: CASSLRTGFGETQYF
cdr3_nt: TGTGCCAGCAGCTTACGGACAGGGTTTGGGGAGACCCAGTACTTC

v_call: TRBV2
j_call: TRBJ2-1
d_call: TRBD1
clone_size: once
cdr3_aa: CASSATGGGRNEQFF
cdr3_nt: TGTGCCAGCAGTGCTACAGGGGGCGGAAGGAATGAGCAGTTCTTC

v_call: TRBV6-5
j_call: TRBJ1-4
d_call: TRBD1
clone_size: .
cdr3_aa: CASSYSRGEKLFF
cdr3_nt: TGTGCCAGCAGTTACTCCAGGGGGGAAAAACTGTTTTTT

v_call: TRBV19
j_call: TRBJ1-5
d_call: TRBD1
clone_size: .
cdr3_aa: CASRPQGQWNQPQHF
cdr3_nt: TGTGCCAGTAGACCACAGGGGCAGTGGAATCAGCCCCAGCATTTT

v_call: TRBV18
j_call: TRBJ1-2
d_call: .
clone_size: .
cdr3_aa: CASSPQESNYGYTF
cdr3_nt: TGTGCCAGCTCACCACAAGAGTCTAACTATGGCTACACCTTC

v_call: TRBV7-2
j_call: TRBJ1-5
d_call: .
clone_size: .
cdr3_aa: CASSLAGGATTGGPQHF
cdr3_nt: TGTGCCAGCAGCTTAGCGGGGGGGGCTACTACCGGGGGGCCCCAGCATTTT

v_call: TRBV5-1
j_call: TRBJ1-3
d_call: TRBD1
clone_size: few
cdr3_aa: CASSLGTGGANTIYF
cdr3_nt: TGCGCCAGCAGCCTCGGGACAGGGGGCGCAAACACCATATATTTT

v_call: TRBV28
j_call: TRBJ1-2
d_call: .
clone_size: .
cdr3_aa: CAIARGQNREGYTF
cdr3_nt: TGTGCCATCGCTCGAGGTCAGAACCGGGAGGGCTACACCTTC

v_call: TRBV13
j_call: TRBJ1-1
d_call: .
clone_size: .
cdr3_aa: CASSLGFEVLNTEAFF
cdr3_nt: TGTGCCAGCAGCTTAGGGTTCGAGGTTTTGAACACTGAAGCTTTCTTT

v_call: TRBV5-4
j_call: TRBJ2-5
d_call: TRBD2
clone_size: .
cdr3_aa: CASSLGLAGLGETQYF
cdr3_nt: TGTGCCAGCAGCTTGGGGCTAGCGGGGTTAGGGGAGACCCAGTACTTC

v_call: TRBV4-1
j_call: TRBJ1-4
d_call: .
clone_size: .
cdr3_aa: CASSPTAPVANEKLFF
cdr3_nt: TGCGCCAGCAGCCCGACAGCCCCGGTAGCTAATGAAAAACTGTTTTTT

v_call: TRBV18
j_call: TRBJ1-1
d_call: .
clone_size: .
cdr3_aa: CASSPKRGTEAFF
cdr3_nt: TGTGCCAGCTCACCAAAGAGGGGGACTGAAGCTTTCTTT

v_call: TRBV5-1
j_call: TRBJ1-6
d_call: TRBD1
clone_size: few
cdr3_aa: CASSSGTGNSPLHF
cdr3_nt: TGCGCCAGCAGCTCTGGGACAGGGAATTCACCCCTCCACTTT

v_call: TRBV5-4
j_call: TRBJ2-5
d_call: TRBD1
clone_size: .
cdr3_aa: CASSFPGQGPRVGETQYF
cdr3_nt: TGTGCCAGCAGCTTCCCGGGACAGGGCCCAAGAGTAGGGGAGACCCAGTACTTC

v_call: TRBV4-1
j_call: TRBJ1-2
d_call: .
clone_size: .
cdr3_aa: CASSQTSVPHYGYTF
cdr3_nt: TGCGCCAGCAGCCAAACCAGCGTACCTCACTATGGCTACACCTTC

v_call: TRBV7-9
j_call: TRBJ1-2
d_call: TRBD1
clone_size: .
cdr3_aa: CASSWDRGQGGGYTF
cdr3_nt: TGTGCCAGCAGCTGGGACAGGGGACAGGGAGGCGGCTACACCTTC

v_call: TRBV27
j_call: TRBJ1-6
d_call: TRBD1
clone_size: .
cdr3_aa: CASSLPRTGGASYNSPLHF
cdr3_nt: TGTGCCAGCAGTTTACCCCGGACAGGGGGCGCCTCCTATAATTCACCCCTCCACTTT

v_call: TRBV7-2
j_call: TRBJ2-5
d_call: .
clone_size: .
cdr3_aa: CASSPPGHWQETQYF
cdr3_nt: TGTGCCAGCAGCCCGCCGGGACATTGGCAAGAGACCCAGTACTTC

v_call: TRBV7-6
j_call: TRBJ1-6
d_call: TRBD1
clone_size: .
cdr3_aa: CASSFRGLGGSPLHF
cdr3_nt: TGTGCCAGCAGCTTCAGGGGGCTTGGGGGTTCACCCCTCCACTTT

v_call: TRBV13
j_call: TRBJ2-7
d_call: TRBD1
clone_size: .
cdr3_aa: CASSRQGALSYEQYF
cdr3_nt: TGTGCCAGCAGCCGACAGGGGGCCCTCTCCTACGAGCAGTACTTC

v_call: TRBV9
j_call: TRBJ1-2
d_call: .
clone_size: .
cdr3_aa: CASSAGEGRGDSYGYTF
cdr3_nt: TGTGCCAGCAGCGCAGGGGAAGGGAGAGGAGATTCCTATGGCTACACCTTC

v_call: TRBV15
j_call: TRBJ2-5
d_call: .
clone_size: .
cdr3_aa: CATSREGIQETQYF
cdr3_nt: TGTGCCACCAGCAGGGAGGGGATCCAAGAGACCCAGTACTTC